One sample yielded the 10 T cell receptor beta chains listed below, sequenced in a study of cytomegalovirus exposure and HLA in healthy donors. PCR amplification relied on 60 Vbeta primers (plus 13 Jbeta primers). Libraries were prepared by immunoSEQ multiplex PCR; TCRdb keeps only in-frame clonotypes and omits some of them. The sample has about 110,000 clones, over 70% seen once. The specimen was PBMCs. These receptors came from a man aged 35-49 years in good health and CMV-seronegative.

With respect to this clone: Distinct nucleotide sequences in the sample also encode this CDR3. This chain links TRBV29-1 with TRBJ2-5; 10 bases are shared with TRBD1. J lost 5 bases, V lost 1 base, and 4 bases had no gene match. Germline loops: CDR1 SQVTM, CDR2 ANQGSEA. The length of the CDR3 is 14 residues. CDR3 in DNA: TGCAGCGTTGAAGGACAGGGGGCCGGGGAGACCCAGTACTTC. The encoded protein is CSVEGQGAGETQYF.

The J gene is TRBJ2-4, the V gene TRBV7-9; D gene ambiguous. Germline V gene sequence: CDR1 SEHNR, CDR2 FQNEAQ (reference sequence). Deletions cut 1 base from V and 0 bases from J, with 4 bases between. The CDR3 is 14 amino acids. CDR3 protein: CASSLGGAKNIQYF. The CDR3 DNA sequence: TGTGCCAGCAGCTTAGGAGGAGCCAAAAACATTCAGTACTTC.

This clone was seen a few times. V gene TRBV9 combines with J gene TRBJ1-1; D is ambiguous. This CDR3 contains 12 residues. Germline V CDR1 and CDR2: SGDLS, YYNGEE. With 0 bases removed from V and 10 bases from J, the gap between germline ends came to 10 bases. The CDR3 reads CASSVDGSGAFF. As DNA, the CDR3 is TGTGCCAGCAGCGTAGATGGCAGCGGAGCTTTCTTT.

The chain recombines TRBV19 with TRBJ2-1; 7 bases are a match to TRBD2. The trim removed 2 bases at V and 8 bases at J, leaving 9 bases unmatched. CDR1 and CDR2 from the germline V gene are LNHDA and SQIVND (reference sequence). The CDR3 has 15 amino acids. In DNA, the CDR3 is TGTGCCAGTAGTATAAGCGGGAACCCCCAGGATGAGCAGTTCTTC. Translating it yields CASSISGNPQDEQFF.

The chain is built from TRBV2 and TRBJ2-7; 10 nucleotides match TRBD2. Germline loops: CDR1 SNHLY, CDR2 FYNNEI. V gave up 8 bases and J gave up 1 base; unmatched junction bases: 8. There are 15 residues in the CDR3. CDR3 sequence: CASLLLAGVSYEQYF. The CDR3 DNA is TGTGCCAGCCTTCTTCTAGCGGGGGTTTCCTACGAGCAGTACTTC.

The rearrangement uses TRBV5-1 and TRBJ2-7, with 8 nucleotides matching TRBD2. This CDR3 contains 12 residues. The germline gives CDR1 SGHRS, CDR2 YFSETQ. The V gene end was trimmed by 4 bases and the J gene end by 6 bases; junction bases not matched to a gene: 3. In nucleotides, the CDR3 is TGCGCCAGCAGCCCAGGGACTAGCGAGCAGTACTTC. It codes for CASSPGTSEQYF. The whole variable domain, filled in from reference TRBV5-1 and TRBJ2-7, reads KAGVTQTPRYLIKTRGQQVTLSCSPISGHRSVSWYQQTPGQGLQFLFEYFSETQRNKGNFPGRFSGRQFSNSRSEMNVSTLELGDSALYLCASSPGTSEQYFGPGTRLTVT.

The chain combines TRBV5-1 with TRBJ2-1, with 8 positions matching TRBD1. The germline gives CDR1 SGHRS, CDR2 YFSETQ. V was clipped by 9 bases and J by 3 bases; unmatched bases: 8. CDR3 length equals 14 residues. The CDR3 DNA sequence: TGCGCCACCGCCAGGGACAGGAACTACAATGAGCAGTTCTTC. Its protein is CATARDRNYNEQFF.

The gene calls are TRBV9 and TRBJ2-5; 7 bases fit TRBD1. From germline, CDR1 is SGDLS and CDR2 YYNGEE. The V segment lost 0 bases and the J segment 5 bases; nucleotides outside the gene matches: 4. The CDR3 runs to 14 residues. CDR3 nucleotides: TGTGCCAGCAGCGTAGGAGGGGGCGATGAGACCCAGTACTTC. It yields the protein CASSVGGGDETQYF.

This chain connects TRBV27 to TRBJ2-7; 9 bases agree with TRBD1. Germline loops: CDR1 MNHEY, CDR2 SMNVEV (reference sequence). CDR3 length: 15 amino acids. V dropped 3 bases and J dropped 2; count of bases not matched to a gene: 5. In DNA, the CDR3 is TGTGCCAGCAGTTTGGGGACAGGGCTGCCCTACGAGCAGTACTTC. It specifies CASSLGTGLPYEQYF.

This clone has just a few counts. The chain employs TRBV15 and TRBJ2-7; the match to TRBD2 covers 10 bases. With 2 bases clipped from V and 6 bases from J, the junction kept 7 bases outside the gene matches. This CDR3 has 15 amino acids. Per the germline V gene, CDR1 is LNHNV and CDR2 is YYDKDF (reference sequence). CDR3 nucleotides: TGTGCCACCAGCAGAATTGCTAGCGGGAGTGGCGAGCAGTACTTC. Translation gives CATSRIASGSGEQYF. The complete variable domain, with remaining parts taken from reference TRBV15 and TRBJ2-7, reads DAMVIQNPRYQVTQFGKPVTLSCSQTLNHNVMYWYQQKSSQAPKLLFHYYDKDFNNEADTPDNFQSRRPNTSFCFLDIRSPGLGDTAMYLCATSRIASGSGEQYFGPGTRLTVT.